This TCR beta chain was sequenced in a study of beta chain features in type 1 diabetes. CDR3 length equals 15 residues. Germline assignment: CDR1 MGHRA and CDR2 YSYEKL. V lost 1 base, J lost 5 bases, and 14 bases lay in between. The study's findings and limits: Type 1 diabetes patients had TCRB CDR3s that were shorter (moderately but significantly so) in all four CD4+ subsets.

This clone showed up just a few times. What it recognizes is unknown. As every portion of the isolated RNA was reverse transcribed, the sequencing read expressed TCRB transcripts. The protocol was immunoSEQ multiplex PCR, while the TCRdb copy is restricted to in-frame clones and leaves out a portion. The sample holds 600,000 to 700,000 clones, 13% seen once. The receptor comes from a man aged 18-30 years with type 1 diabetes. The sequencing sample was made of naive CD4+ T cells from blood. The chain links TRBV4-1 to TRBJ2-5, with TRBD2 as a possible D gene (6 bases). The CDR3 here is CASSQGRGPGETQYF. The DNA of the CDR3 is TGCGCCAGCAGCCAAGGGCGGGGCCCAGGGGAGACCCAGTACTTC.